Listed below are T cell receptor beta chains from one sample, sequenced in a study of T cell repertoires in cytomegalovirus infection. MiXCR, applied by TCRdb to the reads, yields one record per CDR3 protein. Of 350,000 to 450,000 distinct CDR3 sequences listed, around 18% are singletons. Sequencing was performed on PBMCs. The receptors come from a human donor in good health (CMV status not recorded). Some clones in this sample may be carry-over from other donors' samples. Both conserved end residues are part of each CDR3. The D gene is left open where the match is weak. Not all rows give a size; the values are once, few, many and, for expanded clones, a class.

j_gene | v_gene | abundance | d_gene | CDR3nt | CDR3aa
TRBJ2-1 | TRBV7-2 | many | - | TGTGCCAGCAGCTTCGGCGTAAACAATGAGCAGTTCTTC | CASSFGVNNEQFF
TRBJ1-4 | TRBV5-4 | few | - | TGTGCCAGCAGCTTGGGGGCCTCCGGTGAAAAACTGTTTTTT | CASSLGASGEKLFF
TRBJ2-7 | TRBV7-9 | many | - | TGTGCCAGCAGCTCGCAGGTGGGGACCTACGAGCAGTACTTC | CASSSQVGTYEQYF
TRBJ2-7 | TRBV7-2 | many | TRBD2 | TGTGCCAGCAGCTTCCCCGGGGGGACCTACGAGCAGTACTTC | CASSFPGGTYEQYF
TRBJ1-1 | TRBV6-1 | many | - | TGTGCCAGCAGAAGGAGGGGCACTGAAGCTTTCTTT | CASRRRGTEAFF
TRBJ1-2 | TRBV5-1 | few | TRBD1 | TGCGCCAGCAGCTTGGCGGGACAGGACTATGGCTACACCTTC | CASSLAGQDYGYTF
TRBJ1-4 | TRBV7-2 | many | - | TGTGCCAGCAGCTTAGGTTTGGCAGATAATGAAAAACTGTTTTTT | CASSLGLADNEKLFF
TRBJ2-3 | TRBV20-1 | - | TRBD2 | TGCAGTGCTAGAGATTTTATAGCGGGAGGGCCGGAAGATACGCAGTATTTT | CSARDFIAGGPEDTQYF
TRBJ2-7 | TRBV7-2 | many | - | TGTGCCAGCAGCTTAGTCTCAGAGGGGGCGGGGAGCTCCTACGAGCAGTACTTC | CASSLVSEGAGSSYEQYF
TRBJ2-5 | TRBV3-1 | few | TRBD2 | TGTGCCAGCAGCCTTAGCGGGGACCCAGAGACCCAGTACTTC | CASSLSGDPETQYF
TRBJ2-1 | TRBV20-1 | few | - | TGCAGTGCTAGGAGGGGGATCTACAATGAGCAGTTCTTC | CSARRGIYNEQFF
TRBJ2-1 | TRBV2 | few | - | TGTGCCAGCAGTGTCAGTGGCATAGGCGATGAGCAGTTCTTC | CASSVSGIGDEQFF
TRBJ2-7 | TRBV7-9 | many | TRBD1 | TGTGCCAGCAGCTCCGGGGACAGGGATTACGAGCAGTACTTC | CASSSGDRDYEQYF
TRBJ2-1 | TRBV2 | - | - | TGTGCCAGCAGGACCAAGGGAGGTCCCTACAATGAGCAGTTCTTC | CASRTKGGPYNEQFF
TRBJ1-1 | TRBV2 | many | - | TGTGCCAGCATGGCCCGAATGAACACTGAAGCTTTCTTT | CASMARMNTEAFF
TRBJ2-5 | TRBV7-2 | few | - | TGTGCCAGCAGCTTAGGACGGCGGGCGGAGACCCAGTACTTC | CASSLGRRAETQYF
TRBJ1-2 | TRBV4-1 | - | - | TGCGCCAGCAGCGATGTAACCCGGAGAGAGTATGGCTACACCTTC | CASSDVTRREYGYTF
TRBJ2-7 | TRBV10-3 | many | - | TGTGCCATCAGTGAGTCAGGCTACGAGCAGTACTTC | CAISESGYEQYF
TRBJ1-1 | TRBV4-1 | - | - | TGCGCCAGCAGCCAAGTCTCCCAGAGTGAAGCTTTCTTT | CASSQVSQSEAFF
TRBJ2-3 | TRBV7-9 | few | TRBD1 | TGTGCCAGCACCTATACCCGGGACAGGGGGCGGCCAGATACGCAGTATTTT | CASTYTRDRGRPDTQYF
TRBJ1-2 | TRBV7-2 | many | - | TGTGCCAGCAGCTTTAGGGGGTATGGCTACACCTTC | CASSFRGYGYTF
TRBJ1-2 | TRBV11-2 | many | - | TGTGCCAGCAGCTCCGACCAGAAAACAGAGCAATATGGCTACACCTTC | CASSSDQKTEQYGYTF
TRBJ2-7 | TRBV28 | - | - | TGTGCCAGCAGCCCGAATTCCTTAGTCGAGCAGTACTTC | CASSPNSLVEQYF
TRBJ2-5 | TRBV5-3 | few | - | TGTGCCAGCAGCTTGGAACAGGGTAGGCAGACCCAGTACTTC | CASSLEQGRQTQYF
TRBJ2-1 | TRBV7-2 | - | TRBD1 | TGTGCCAGCAGCTTACAACCCCAGCCGACAGGGCAGCAGTTCTTC | CASSLQPQPTGQQFF
TRBJ2-1 | TRBV7-8 | few | TRBD2 | TGTGCCAGCAGCTTATCTCGGGAGGGCCGTTACAATGAGCAGTTCTTC | CASSLSREGRYNEQFF
TRBJ2-7 | TRBV19 | few | TRBD1 | TGTGCCAGTAGTATGGGACAGGGAGGGCCTCCACCCCTGGACGAGCAGTACTTC | CASSMGQGGPPPLDEQYF
TRBJ1-2 | TRBV27 | many | - | TGTGCCAGCAGTCCCCGCTCTGGGGCCTACTATGGCTACACCTTC | CASSPRSGAYYGYTF
TRBJ1-1 | TRBV2 | few | - | TGTGCCAGCAGTGACAGGAGAGGGTTGAACACTGAAGCTTTCTTT | CASSDRRGLNTEAFF
TRBJ2-1 | TRBV4-3 | few | - | TGCGCCAGCAGCCAAGAAGCCCGCGGGGTGAATGAGCAGTTCTTC | CASSQEARGVNEQFF
TRBJ2-1 | TRBV14 | few | TRBD2 | TGTGCCAGCAGCCCGGGACTAGCGGGAGATGAGCAGTTCTTC | CASSPGLAGDEQFF
TRBJ2-1 | TRBV4-3 | few | TRBD2 | TGCGCCAGCAGCCACCCTTCAGCGGGAGTTAACGAGCAGTTCTTC | CASSHPSAGVNEQFF
TRBJ1-1 | TRBV7-8 | - | TRBD1 | TGTGCCAGCAGCCCCCACAGGGGTGGAGCTTTCTTT | CASSPHRGGAFF
TRBJ2-5 | TRBV4-3 | - | - | TGCGCCAGCAGCCCGGCCCCCCGGGAGACCCAGTACTTC | CASSPAPRETQYF
TRBJ2-5 | TRBV7-8 | few | TRBD2 | TGTGCCAGCAGCTTAGTAAGGACTAGCACCCAGTACTTC | CASSLVRTSTQYF
TRBJ1-2 | TRBV7-2 | many | - | TGTGCCAGCAGCTTAGCACAGCCCTATGGCTACACCTTC | CASSLAQPYGYTF
TRBJ1-5 | TRBV20-1 | - | - | TGCAGTGCTTACAGGGTTGGCAATCAGCCCCAGCATTTT | CSAYRVGNQPQHF
TRBJ2-1 | TRBV4-3 | - | - | TGCGCCAGCAGCCAAGGGCCTAGCACGGGCAATGAGCAGTTCTTC | CASSQGPSTGNEQFF
TRBJ1-2 | TRBV7-2 | many | - | TGTGCCAGCAGCTTAGGTGGTCGACAGCCAGTCTATGGCTACACCTTC | CASSLGGRQPVYGYTF
TRBJ2-3 | TRBV7-8 | many | TRBD1 | TGTGCCAGCAGCATTCACAGGGGGCCCACAGATACGCAGTATTTT | CASSIHRGPTDTQYF
TRBJ1-2 | TRBV29-1 | - | TRBD1 | TGCAGCGTTGGGAGGACAGGAACCCGTGGCTACACCTTC | CSVGRTGTRGYTF
TRBJ1-2 | TRBV12-3/TRBV12-4 | - | - | TGTGCCAGCAGTGCGGGACAAGCTAACTATGGCTACACCTTC | CASSAGQANYGYTF
TRBJ2-7 | TRBV5-3 | - | - | TGTGCCAGCAGCTTGGGGAGCCTCGGGGGCTACGAGCAGTACTTC | CASSLGSLGGYEQYF
TRBJ1-5 | TRBV4-1 | few | - | TGCGCCAGCACCCCAAACAGGAGCAATCAGCCCCAGCATTTT | CASTPNRSNQPQHF
TRBJ2-3 | TRBV29-1 | - | - | TGCAGCGTTGCTCGGGCGGTCACAGATACGCAGTATTTT | CSVARAVTDTQYF
TRBJ2-7 | TRBV6-2/TRBV6-3 | few | - | TGTGCCAGCAGTTACTCAGCCACGGGGGACTACGAGCAGTACTTC | CASSYSATGDYEQYF
TRBJ2-1 | TRBV7-2 | many | - | TGTGCCAGCAGAACGTACAGCGACCGGGAGCAGTTCTTC | CASRTYSDREQFF
TRBJ1-3 | TRBV7-9 | many | - | TGTGCCAGCAGCTTAATTCTAAGCTCTGGAAACACCATATATTTT | CASSLILSSGNTIYF
TRBJ2-1 | TRBV4-1 | few | - | TGCGCCAGCAGCCAAGAGTTTCTAAGGAGCTCCTACAATGAGCAGTTCTTC | CASSQEFLRSSYNEQFF
TRBJ2-3 | TRBV20-1 | few | TRBD2 | TGCAGTGCTAGCCGTCTAGCGGGGGTCACAGATACGCAGTATTTT | CSASRLAGVTDTQYF
TRBJ2-5 | TRBV28 | - | - | TGTGCCAGCAGTCCGATCGGGGCCCAAGAGACCCAGTACTTC | CASSPIGAQETQYF
TRBJ2-3 | TRBV9 | - | - | TGTGTCAGCAGCGTAGATGGGGCTACCACAGATACGCAGTATTTT | CVSSVDGATTDTQYF
TRBJ2-1 | TRBV5-5 | few | - | TGTGCCAGCAGCCGAAGGGGGGCGGGGGACTACAATGAGCAGTTCTTC | CASSRRGAGDYNEQFF
TRBJ2-5 | TRBV20-1 | - | - | TGCAGTGCTAGAGATAATAAAATCCTTATAGAGACCCAGTACTTC | CSARDNKILIETQYF
TRBJ1-1 | TRBV13 | - | - | TGTGCCAGCAGCCAACAGGATACTGAAGCTTTCTTT | CASSQQDTEAFF
TRBJ2-1 | TRBV7-8 | many | - | TGTGCCAGCAGCTCCAACTCCGGGGTAAATGAGCAGTTCTTC | CASSSNSGVNEQFF
TRBJ2-7 | TRBV19 | - | - | TGTGCCAGCGCTATCCGTGACGGCTACGAGCAGTACTTC | CASAIRDGYEQYF